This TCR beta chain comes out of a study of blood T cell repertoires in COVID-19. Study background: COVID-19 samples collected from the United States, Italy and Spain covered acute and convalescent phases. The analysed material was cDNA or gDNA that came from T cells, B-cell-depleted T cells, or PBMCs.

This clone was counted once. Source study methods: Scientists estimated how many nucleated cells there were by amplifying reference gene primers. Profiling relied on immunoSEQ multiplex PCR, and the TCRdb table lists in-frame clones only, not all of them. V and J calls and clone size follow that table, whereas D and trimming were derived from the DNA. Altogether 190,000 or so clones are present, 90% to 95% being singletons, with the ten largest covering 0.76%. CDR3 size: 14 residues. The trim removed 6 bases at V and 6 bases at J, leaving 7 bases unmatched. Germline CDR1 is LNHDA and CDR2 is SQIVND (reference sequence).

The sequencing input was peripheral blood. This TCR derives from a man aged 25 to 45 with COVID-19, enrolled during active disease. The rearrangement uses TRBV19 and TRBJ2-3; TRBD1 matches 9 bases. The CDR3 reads CASSTGGYTDTQYF. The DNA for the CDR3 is TGTGCCAGTAGCACAGGGGGCTATACGGATACGCAGTATTTT.